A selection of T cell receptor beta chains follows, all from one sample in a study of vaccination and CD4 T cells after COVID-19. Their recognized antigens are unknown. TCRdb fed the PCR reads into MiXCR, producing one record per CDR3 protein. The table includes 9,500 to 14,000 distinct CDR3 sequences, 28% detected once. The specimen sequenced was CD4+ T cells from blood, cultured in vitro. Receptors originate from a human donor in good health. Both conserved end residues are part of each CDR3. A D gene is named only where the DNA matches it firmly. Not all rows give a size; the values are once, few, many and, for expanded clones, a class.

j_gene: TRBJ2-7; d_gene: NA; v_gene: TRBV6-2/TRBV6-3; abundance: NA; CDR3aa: CASSPGPEEQYF; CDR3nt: TGTGCCAGCAGCCCCGGGCCTGAGGAGCAGTACTTC
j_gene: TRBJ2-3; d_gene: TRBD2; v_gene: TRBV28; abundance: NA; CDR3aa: CASSSLAGGGTDTQYF; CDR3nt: TGTGCCAGCAGTTCCCTAGCGGGAGGGGGCACAGATACGCAGTATTTT
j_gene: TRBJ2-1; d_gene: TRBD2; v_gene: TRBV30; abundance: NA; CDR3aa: CAWSVGLAGLAGGEQFF; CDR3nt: TGTGCCTGGAGTGTAGGACTAGCGGGGTTAGCGGGTGGTGAGCAGTTCTTC
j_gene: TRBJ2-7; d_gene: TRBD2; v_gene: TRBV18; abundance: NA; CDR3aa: CASSPNGGSNEHYF; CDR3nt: TGTGCCAGCTCACCAAACGGCGGGAGTAACGAGCACTACTTC
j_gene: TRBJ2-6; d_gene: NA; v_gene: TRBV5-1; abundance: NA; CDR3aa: CASSLELGTGANVLTF; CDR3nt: TGCGCCAGCAGCTTGGAGCTGGGAACTGGGGCCAACGTCCTGACTTTC
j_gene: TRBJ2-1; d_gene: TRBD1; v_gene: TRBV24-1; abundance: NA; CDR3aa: CATGLRDRLTNEQFF; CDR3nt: TGTGCCACCGGACTCCGGGACAGACTGACCAATGAGCAGTTCTTC
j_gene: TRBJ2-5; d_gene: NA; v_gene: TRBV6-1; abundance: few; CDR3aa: CASSEGTGNQETQYF; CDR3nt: TGTGCCAGCAGTGAGGGGACGGGCAACCAAGAGACCCAGTACTTC
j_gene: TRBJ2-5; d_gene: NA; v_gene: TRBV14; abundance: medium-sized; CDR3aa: CASSPGPGVWLETQYF; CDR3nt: TGTGCCAGCAGCCCGGGCCCAGGGGTGTGGTTGGAGACCCAGTACTTC
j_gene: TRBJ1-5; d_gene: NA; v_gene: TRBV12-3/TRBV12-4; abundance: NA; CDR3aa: CASSLSLGRQPQHF; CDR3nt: TGTGCCAGCAGTTTATCATTGGGCAGGCAGCCCCAGCATTTT
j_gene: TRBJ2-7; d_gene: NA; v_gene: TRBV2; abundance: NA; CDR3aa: CASSRVTYEQYF; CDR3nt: TGTGCCAGCAGTAGAGTAACCTACGAGCAGTACTTC
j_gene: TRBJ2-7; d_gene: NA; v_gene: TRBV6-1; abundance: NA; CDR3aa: CASSPTGAWEQYF; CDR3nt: TGTGCCAGCAGCCCAACCGGGGCTTGGGAGCAGTACTTC
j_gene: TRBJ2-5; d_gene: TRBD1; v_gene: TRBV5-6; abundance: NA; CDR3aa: CASSERQGIGQETQYF; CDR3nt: TGTGCCAGCAGCGAAAGACAGGGGATAGGCCAAGAGACCCAGTACTTC
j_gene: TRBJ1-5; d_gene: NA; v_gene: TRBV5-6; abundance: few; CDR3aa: CASSLRPNQPQHF; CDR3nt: TGTGCCAGCAGCTTGCGACCTAATCAGCCCCAGCATTTT
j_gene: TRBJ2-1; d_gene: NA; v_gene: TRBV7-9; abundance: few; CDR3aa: CASSYLGGRPNNEQFF; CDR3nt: TGTGCCAGCAGCTACCTTGGGGGGCGGCCTAACAATGAGCAGTTCTTC
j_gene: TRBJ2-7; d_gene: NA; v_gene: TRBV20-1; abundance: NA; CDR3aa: CSARDRVGSRQYF; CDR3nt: TGCAGTGCTAGAGATCGCGTGGGTTCACGGCAGTACTTC
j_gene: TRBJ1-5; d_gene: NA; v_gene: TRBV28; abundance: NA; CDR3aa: CASSTWGNQPQHF; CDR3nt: TGTGCCAGCAGTACATGGGGCAATCAGCCCCAGCATTTT
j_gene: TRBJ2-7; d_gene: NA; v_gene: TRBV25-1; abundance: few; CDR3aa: CASSDPGPRGSYEQYF; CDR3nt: TGTGCCAGCAGTGATCCCGGACCTAGAGGGTCCTACGAGCAGTACTTC
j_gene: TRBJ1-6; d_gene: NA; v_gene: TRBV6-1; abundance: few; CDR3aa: CASSAPRGSYNSPLHF; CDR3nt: TGTGCCAGCAGTGCGCCCAGGGGATCCTATAATTCACCCCTCCACTTT
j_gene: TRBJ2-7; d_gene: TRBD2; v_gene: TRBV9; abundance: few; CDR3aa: CASSVGLSGGYEQYF; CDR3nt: TGTGCCAGCAGCGTAGGGCTTAGCGGGGGCTACGAGCAGTACTTC
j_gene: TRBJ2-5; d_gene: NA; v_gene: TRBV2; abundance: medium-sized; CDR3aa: CASSEARASYQETQYF; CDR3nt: TGTGCCAGCAGTGAAGCGCGGGCTAGCTACCAAGAGACCCAGTACTTC
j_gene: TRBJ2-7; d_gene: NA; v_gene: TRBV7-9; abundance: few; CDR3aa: CASSLGEQYF; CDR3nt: TGTGCCAGCAGCTTGGGGGAGCAGTACTTC
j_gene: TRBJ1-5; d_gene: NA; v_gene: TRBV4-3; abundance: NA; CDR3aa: CASSQEAGYNQPQHF; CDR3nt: TGCGCCAGCAGCCAAGAAGCAGGCTACAATCAGCCCCAGCATTTT
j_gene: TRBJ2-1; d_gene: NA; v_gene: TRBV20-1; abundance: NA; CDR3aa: CSGLGNEQFF; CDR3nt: TGCAGCGGATTGGGGAATGAGCAGTTCTTC
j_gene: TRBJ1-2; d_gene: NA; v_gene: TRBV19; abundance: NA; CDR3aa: CASRPSDRLNYGYTF; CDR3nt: TGTGCCAGTAGACCCTCGGACAGATTAAACTATGGCTACACCTTC
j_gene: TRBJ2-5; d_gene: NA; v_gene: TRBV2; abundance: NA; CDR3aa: CASSDRHKSNQETQYF; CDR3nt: TGTGCCAGCAGCGACCGACATAAGTCTAACCAAGAGACCCAGTACTTC
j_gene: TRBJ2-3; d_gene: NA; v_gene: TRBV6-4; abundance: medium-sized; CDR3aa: CASSDSEGSDTQYF; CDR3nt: TGTGCCAGCAGTGACTCAGAGGGCTCAGATACGCAGTATTTT
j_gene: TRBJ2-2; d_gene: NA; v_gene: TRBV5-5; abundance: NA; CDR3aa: CASSLGLSTGELFF; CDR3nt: TGTGCCAGCAGCTTGGGTCTCAGCACCGGGGAGCTGTTTTTT
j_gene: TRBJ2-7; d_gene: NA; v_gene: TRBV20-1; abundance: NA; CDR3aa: CSAYDYRRYEQYF; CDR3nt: TGCAGTGCGTATGACTATAGGCGCTACGAGCAGTACTTC
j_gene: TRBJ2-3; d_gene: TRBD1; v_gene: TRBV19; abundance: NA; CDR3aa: CASSIRTGTSTDTQYF; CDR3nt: TGTGCCAGTAGTATAAGGACAGGCACTAGCACAGATACGCAGTATTTT
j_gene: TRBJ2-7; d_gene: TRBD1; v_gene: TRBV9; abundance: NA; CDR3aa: CASSVTGTGDAYEQYF; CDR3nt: TGTGCCAGCAGCGTGACCGGGACAGGGGATGCCTACGAGCAGTACTTC
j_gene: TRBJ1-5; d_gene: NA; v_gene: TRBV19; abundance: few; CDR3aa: CASRMQGAGNQPQHF; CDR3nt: TGTGCCAGTAGAATGCAGGGCGCTGGCAATCAGCCCCAGCATTTT
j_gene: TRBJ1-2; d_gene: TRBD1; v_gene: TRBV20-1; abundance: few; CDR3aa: CSGWDRHNYGYTF; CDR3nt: TGCAGTGGATGGGACAGACACAACTATGGCTACACCTTC
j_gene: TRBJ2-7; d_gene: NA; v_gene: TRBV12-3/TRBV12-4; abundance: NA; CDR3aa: CASSLLLTYEQYF; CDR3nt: TGTGCCAGCAGTTTGCTTTTAACCTACGAGCAGTACTTC
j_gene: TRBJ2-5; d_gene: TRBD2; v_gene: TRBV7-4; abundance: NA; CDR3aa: CASSLQTGRAETQYF; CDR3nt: TGTGCCAGCAGCCTTCAAACCGGGAGGGCAGAGACCCAGTACTTC
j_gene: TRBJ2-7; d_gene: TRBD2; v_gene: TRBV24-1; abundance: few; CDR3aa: CATSVTGGPSGEQYF; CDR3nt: TGTGCCACCAGTGTAACGGGAGGTCCCTCAGGGGAGCAGTACTTC
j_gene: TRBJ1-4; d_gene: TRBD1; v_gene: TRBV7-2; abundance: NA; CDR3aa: CASSLATGGGVEKLFF; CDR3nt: TGTGCCAGCAGCTTAGCAACAGGGGGGGGTGTAGAGAAACTGTTTTTT
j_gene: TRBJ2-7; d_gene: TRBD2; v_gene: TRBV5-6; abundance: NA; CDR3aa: CASSFGGAHEQYF; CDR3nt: TGTGCCAGCAGCTTCGGGGGGGCACACGAGCAGTACTTC
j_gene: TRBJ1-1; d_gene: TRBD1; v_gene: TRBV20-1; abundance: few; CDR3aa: CSARMVGGALGGAFF; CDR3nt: TGCAGTGCTAGAATGGTAGGGGGCGCGTTAGGAGGAGCTTTCTTT
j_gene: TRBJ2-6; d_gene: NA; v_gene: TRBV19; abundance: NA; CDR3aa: CASSFGNSGANVLTF; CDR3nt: TGTGCCAGTAGTTTCGGGAACTCTGGGGCCAACGTCCTGACTTTC
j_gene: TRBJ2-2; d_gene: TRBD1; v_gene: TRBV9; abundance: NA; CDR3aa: CASSGPGTGDSGELFF; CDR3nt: TGTGCCAGCAGCGGTCCCGGGACAGGGGATTCAGGGGAGCTGTTTTTT
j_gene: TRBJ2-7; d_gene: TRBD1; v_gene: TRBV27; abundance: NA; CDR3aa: CASSFLGQGKGEQYF; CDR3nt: TGTGCCAGCAGTTTCCTTGGACAGGGTAAAGGCGAGCAGTACTTC
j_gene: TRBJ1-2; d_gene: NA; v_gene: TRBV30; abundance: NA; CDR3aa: CAWSMRANGYTF; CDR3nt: TGTGCCTGGAGTATGAGGGCTAACGGCTACACCTTC
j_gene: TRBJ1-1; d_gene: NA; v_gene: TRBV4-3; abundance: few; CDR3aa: CASSQDSYTEAFF; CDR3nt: TGCGCCAGCAGCCAAGACAGTTACACTGAAGCTTTCTTT
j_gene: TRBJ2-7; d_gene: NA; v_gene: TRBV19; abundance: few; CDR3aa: CASSMGPEQYF; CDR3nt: TGTGCCAGTAGTATGGGGCCCGAGCAGTACTTC
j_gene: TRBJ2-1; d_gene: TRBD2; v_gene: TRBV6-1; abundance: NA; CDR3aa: CASSFGAGVGEQFF; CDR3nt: TGTGCCAGCTCTTTCGGAGCGGGAGTAGGGGAGCAGTTCTTC
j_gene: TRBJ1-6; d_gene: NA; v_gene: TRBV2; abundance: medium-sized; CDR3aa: CASRGTGSPLHF; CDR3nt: TGTGCCAGCAGGGGAACAGGCTCACCCCTCCACTTT
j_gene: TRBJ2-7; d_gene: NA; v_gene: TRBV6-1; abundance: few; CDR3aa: CASSPIATYEQYF; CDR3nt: TGTGCCAGCAGTCCTATAGCGACCTACGAGCAGTACTTC